This T cell receptor (beta chain) is drawn from a study of blood T cell repertoires in COVID-19. Study-level background: Whether acute or convalescent, the COVID-19 samples came from the United States, Italy and Spain. PBMCs, B-cell-depleted T cells, or T cells were the source of the cDNA or gDNA that made up the material.

V was clipped by 3 bases and J by 4 bases, with 9 bases between them. Germline V gene data show CDR1 as KGHSH and CDR2 as LQKENI. The CDR3 runs 14 residues. As processed by the authors: Reference gene primer amplification yielded estimated nucleated cell counts. Only in-frame clones appear in the TCRdb table, and some are missing; sequencing was by immunoSEQ multiplex PCR. V, J and clone size reflect that table, while D and trimming were determined from the DNA. This sample yields 90,000 to 120,000 clones, of which roughly 88% are seen a single time; around 6.5% belongs to the top ten. The sequenced sample consisted of peripheral blood. The receptor's source is a middle-aged man with active or convalescent COVID-19. The chain is built from TRBV18 and TRBJ1-4; D gene uncertain. In nucleotides, the CDR3 is TGTGCCAGCTCACCTCCCGGGAATAATGAAAAACTGTTTTTT. Its translation: CASSPPGNNEKLFF. Variable domain in full (rest from reference TRBV18 and TRBJ1-4): NAGVMQNPRHLVRRRGQEARLRCSPMKGHSHVYWYRQLPEEGLKFMVYLQKENIIDESGMPKERFSAEFPKEGPSILRIQQVVRGDSAAYFCASSPPGNNEKLFFGSGTQLSVL.